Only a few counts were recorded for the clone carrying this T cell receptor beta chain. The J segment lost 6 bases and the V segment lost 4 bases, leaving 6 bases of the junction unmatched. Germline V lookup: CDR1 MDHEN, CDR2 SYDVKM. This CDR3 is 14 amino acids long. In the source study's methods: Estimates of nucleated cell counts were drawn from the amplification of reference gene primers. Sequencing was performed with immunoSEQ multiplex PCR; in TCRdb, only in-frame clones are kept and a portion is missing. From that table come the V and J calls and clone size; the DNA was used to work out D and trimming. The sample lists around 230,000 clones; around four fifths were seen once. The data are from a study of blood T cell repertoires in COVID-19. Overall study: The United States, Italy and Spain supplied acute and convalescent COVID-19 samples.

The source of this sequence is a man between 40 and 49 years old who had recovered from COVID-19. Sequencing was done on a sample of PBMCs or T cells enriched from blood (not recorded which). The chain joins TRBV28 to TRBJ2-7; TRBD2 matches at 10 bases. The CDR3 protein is CASSSLAGEAEQYF. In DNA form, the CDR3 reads TGTGCCAGCAGTTCTCTAGCGGGGGAGGCCGAGCAGTACTTC.